The 11 T cell receptor beta chains reported below all come from one sample, sequenced in a study of cytomegalovirus exposure and HLA in healthy donors. TCRdb's table, derived via immunoSEQ multiplex PCR, lists solely in-frame clones and lacks some. The sample lists 250,000 to 300,000 clones, around 90% occurring once. Input material: PBMCs. All receptors come from a woman younger than 35 in good health and CMV-seronegative.

V usage is TRBV11-2 and J usage is TRBJ2-5; D possibly corresponds to TRBD2 (6 bases). Germline lookup yields CDR1 SGHAT and CDR2 FQNNGV. This CDR3 contains 14 residues. Trimming cost V 5 bases and J 1 base, with 11 bases left between them. The CDR3 sequence: CASSAAGSQETQYF. In nucleotides, the CDR3 is TGTGCCAGCAGCGCGGCGGGGTCCCAAGAGACCCAGTACTTC.

The gene calls are TRBV15 and TRBJ1-1; the D gene is possibly TRBD1 (5 bases). The V gene lost 1 base and the J gene lost 4 bases, with 19 bases spanning the gap. The CDR3 loop spans 17 amino acids. Germline V lookup: CDR1 LNHNV, CDR2 YYDKDF (reference sequence). CDR3: CATSRATQVIRVTEAFF. Here the CDR3 DNA reads TGTGCCACCAGCAGAGCGACACAGGTGATCCGAGTCACTGAAGCTTTCTTT. The whole variable domain, remainder taken from reference TRBV15 and TRBJ1-1, is DAMVIQNPRYQVTQFGKPVTLSCSQTLNHNVMYWYQQKSSQAPKLLFHYYDKDFNNEADTPDNFQSRRPNTSFCFLDIRSPGLGDTAMYLCATSRATQVIRVTEAFFGQGTRLTVV.

V usage is TRBV27 and J usage is TRBJ2-7, with TRBD2 matching 7 bases. This CDR3 has 17 residues. Germline V lookup: CDR1 MNHEY, CDR2 SMNVEV (reference sequence). V dropped 1 base and J dropped 4; count of bases not matched to a gene: 13. CDR3 nucleotides: TGTGCCAGCAGTTTATATGGACGGGGGGAGGGAATTTACGAGCAGTACTTC. Protein sequence: CASSLYGRGEGIYEQYF.

The rearrangement joins TRBV29-1 to TRBJ2-1; 7 bases align to TRBD1. The trim removed 2 bases at V and 0 bases at J, leaving 4 bases unmatched. This CDR3 has 15 residues. Germline CDR1 reads SQVTM; CDR2 reads ANQGSEA. The CDR3 region is CSVEFNRGSYNEQFF. In DNA, the CDR3 is TGCAGCGTTGAATTCAACAGGGGCTCCTACAATGAGCAGTTCTTC.

The V gene is TRBV5-1, the J gene TRBJ1-4; the D gene is possibly TRBD1 (5 bases). The CDR3 loop spans 15 amino acids. CDR1 and CDR2 (germline): SGHRS, YFSETQ. The V and J ends lost 0 bases and 4 bases respectively, with 10 bases between them. CDR3 coding DNA: TGCGCCAGCAGCTTGGCGGACAAGCATAATGAAAAACTGTTTTTT. Encoded protein: CASSLADKHNEKLFF.

V usage is TRBV4-3 and J usage is TRBJ1-3; a weak D match, TRBD1 (5 bases). The CDR3 loop spans 18 amino acids. V lost 2 bases to trimming and J lost 0 bases, with 17 bases between them. Looked up from germline, CDR1 is LGHNA and CDR2 is YSLEER. CDR3 coding DNA: TGCGCCAGCAGCCAAACTAAGGACACATCGCCCTCTGGAAACACCATATATTTT. Protein: CASSQTKDTSPSGNTIYF.

This rearrangement joins TRBV28 to TRBJ2-5; a possible D gene is TRBD1 (6 bases). The V end lost 7 bases, the J end lost 4 bases, and 10 bases lay between the germline ends. This CDR3 comprises 12 residues. Germline V lookup: CDR1 MDHEN, CDR2 SYDVKM. The CDR3 DNA reads as TGTGCCAGCACCAGGGGTTCAGAGACCCAGTACTTC. It encodes CASTRGSETQYF.

The rearrangement uses TRBV28 and TRBJ1-1, with TRBD1 identical over 8 bases. The CDR3 contains 18 residues. J was trimmed by 3 bases and V by 1 base; bases with no gene match: 13. From germline, CDR1 is MDHEN and CDR2 SYDVKM. The CDR3: CASSLLGQGAGLDTEAFF. The CDR3 DNA reads as TGTGCCAGCAGTTTATTGGGGCAGGGGGCGGGCTTGGACACTGAAGCTTTCTTT.

The chain combines TRBV5-1 with TRBJ1-5; the match to TRBD1 covers 9 bases. V trimming: 4 bases; J trimming: 2 bases; junction bases outside the gene matches: 4. CDR1 and CDR2 (germline): SGHRS, YFSETQ. The CDR3 extends over 15 amino acids. This CDR3 reads CASSRTGVGNQPQHF. In DNA, the CDR3 is TGCGCCAGCAGCCGGACAGGGGTCGGCAATCAGCCCCAGCATTTT.

The gene calls are TRBV4-3 and TRBJ1-3; D gene uncertain. The CDR3 is 19 amino acids. Trimming removed 1 base at V and 1 base at J, with 20 bases between. Germline V CDR1 and CDR2: LGHNA, YSLEER. The CDR3 nucleotides read TGCGCCAGCAGCCAAGTCTCTCTATCCCATATTCGGTCTGGAAACACCATATATTTT. This codes for CASSQVSLSHIRSGNTIYF.

The chain joins TRBV7-2 to TRBJ2-7, with 9 positions matching TRBD1. Germline V gene lookup returns CDR1 SGHTA and CDR2 FQGNSA. This CDR3 region has 16 residues. Trimming at V came to 5 bases and at J to 3 bases, leaving 11 bases not matched to a gene. CDR3 residues: CASSANGTGTHYEQYV. CDR3 nucleotide sequence: TGTGCCAGCAGCGCCAACGGGACAGGGACTCACTACGAGCAGTACGTC.